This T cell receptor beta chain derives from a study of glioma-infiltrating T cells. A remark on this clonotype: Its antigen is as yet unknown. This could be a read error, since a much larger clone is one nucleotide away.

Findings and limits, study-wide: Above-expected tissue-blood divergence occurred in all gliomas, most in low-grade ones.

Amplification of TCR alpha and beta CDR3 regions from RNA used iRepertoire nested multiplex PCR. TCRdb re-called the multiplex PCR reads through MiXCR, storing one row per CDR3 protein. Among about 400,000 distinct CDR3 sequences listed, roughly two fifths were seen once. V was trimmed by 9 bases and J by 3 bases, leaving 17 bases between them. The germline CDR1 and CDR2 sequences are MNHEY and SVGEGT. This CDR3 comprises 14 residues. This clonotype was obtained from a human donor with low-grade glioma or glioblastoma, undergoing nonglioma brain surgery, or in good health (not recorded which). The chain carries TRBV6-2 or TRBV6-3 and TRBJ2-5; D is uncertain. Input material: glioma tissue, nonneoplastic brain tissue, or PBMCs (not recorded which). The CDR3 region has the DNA TGTGCCAGAACCACCAGAAGGCGTAAAGAGACCCAGTACTTC. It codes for CARTTRRRKETQYF.